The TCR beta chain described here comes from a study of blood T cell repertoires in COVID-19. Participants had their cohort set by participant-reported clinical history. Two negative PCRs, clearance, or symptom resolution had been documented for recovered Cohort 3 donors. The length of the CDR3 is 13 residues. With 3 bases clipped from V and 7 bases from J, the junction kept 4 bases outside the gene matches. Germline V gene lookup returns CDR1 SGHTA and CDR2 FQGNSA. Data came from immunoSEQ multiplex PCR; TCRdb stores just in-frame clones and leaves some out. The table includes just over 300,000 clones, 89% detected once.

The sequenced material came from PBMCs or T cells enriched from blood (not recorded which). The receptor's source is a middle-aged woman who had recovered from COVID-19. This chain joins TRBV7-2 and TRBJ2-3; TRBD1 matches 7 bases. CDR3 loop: CASSFPTGNTQYF. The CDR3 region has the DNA TGTGCCAGCAGCTTCCCGACAGGGAATACGCAGTATTTT.